This T cell receptor (beta chain) was captured in a study of beta chain features in type 1 diabetes. Isolation of CD4+ naive, central memory, regulatory and stem cell-like memory cells was achieved by sorting via CD45RO/CCR7/CD25/CD127/CD95/CD27. This clone was detected ten times or more. The antigen is undetermined. cDNA synthesis used the whole RNA isolate, giving expressed TCRB sequences. Profiled with immunoSEQ multiplex PCR; TCRdb holds only in-frame clones, not every one. The sample comprises 120,000 or so clones, 17% of which are singletons, and about 2.4% rests with the top ten. Whole-study findings and limits: When Type 1 diabetes patients were examined, their TCRB CDR3s proved moderately but significantly shorter in all four CD4+ subsets.

The source is a man between 18 and 29 years old with type 1 diabetes. The sequencing sample was made of central memory CD4+ T cells from blood.

The CDR3 coding sequence is TGTGCCAGCAGTGAAGCGCAGGGGGTGGCGCGGGAGCAGTACTTC. Amino acid sequence: CASSEAQGVAREQYF. The chain combines TRBV25-1 with TRBJ2-7; TRBD1 matches 7 bases. The junction had 11 bases not matched to a gene; V was cut back by 2 bases and J by 7 bases. Germline CDR1 MGHDK, CDR2 SYGVNS. The CDR3 has 15 residues.